These T cell receptor beta chains were read from a single sample in a study of blood T cell repertoires in COVID-19. Clones were sequenced by immunoSEQ multiplex PCR, and TCRdb holds only the in-frame ones, with some missing. This table holds over 90,000 clones, about 86% found once. Material: peripheral blood. These receptors were collected from a woman aged 55-69 years in a cohort sampled during active or convalescent COVID-19. CDR3s include the opening cysteine and the closing phenylalanine or tryptophan.

j_gene | v_gene | CDR3aa
TRBJ2-7 | TRBV6-5 | CASSYKDREEQYF
TRBJ2-1 | TRBV25-1 | CASSEASKSNEQFF
TRBJ2-1 | TRBV21-1 | CASSKKSFRDLPYNEQFF
TRBJ1-5 | TRBV6-5 | CASSYSGTANQPQHF
TRBJ2-7 | TRBV6-5 | CASGDYGSYEQYF
TRBJ2-7 | TRBV5-1 | CASSPRTPQGEQYF
TRBJ2-5 | TRBV5-1 | CASSPTGGGGQETQYF
TRBJ2-2 | TRBV9 | CASSAQNTGELFF
TRBJ2-1 | TRBV5-4 | CASSASSGALGEQFF
TRBJ1-6 | TRBV28 | CASRTRGLAPLHF
TRBJ1-2 | TRBV18 | CASSGARTGINYGYTF
TRBJ2-3 | TRBV7-2 | CASSLLYTTDTQYF
TRBJ1-1 | TRBV19 | CASSTYLRTGHGSWAFF
TRBJ2-3 | TRBV28 | CASRTLGATDTQYF
TRBJ1-3 | TRBV9 | CASSVVGDRGNTIYF
TRBJ2-3 | TRBV5-1 | CASSTGTSGRAFTDTQYF
TRBJ1-2 | TRBV29-1 | CSAEGTGGIDYGYTF
TRBJ1-2 | TRBV10-3 | CAISVRAATNYGYTF
TRBJ2-7 | TRBV5-1 | CASSRGTSGRNRIFYEQYF
TRBJ2-7 | TRBV18 | CASSPGQGDIYEQYF
TRBJ2-2 | TRBV4-1 | CASSQPTSGLASNTGELFF
TRBJ1-2 | TRBV5-1 | CASSSGEYYGYTF
TRBJ2-1 | TRBV7-9 | CASSSPGQGTGGNEQFF
TRBJ1-2 | TRBV4-1 | CASSLEFNYGYTF
TRBJ2-3 | TRBV6-1 | CASSDYRGTDTQYF
TRBJ2-7 | TRBV15 | CATSGGYHEQYF
TRBJ1-5 | TRBV6-2/TRBV6-3 | CASSLDIVINQPQHF
TRBJ1-3 | TRBV5-4 | CASSLGGTGVSGNTIYF
TRBJ2-7 | TRBV6-6 | CASSYPPASGSSEQYF
TRBJ1-2 | TRBV3-1/TRBV3-2 | CASSLLGANYGYTF
TRBJ2-3 | TRBV27 | CASSLSRDSAASTDTQYF
TRBJ2-1 | TRBV5-1 | CASSFGLAGHEQFF
TRBJ1-6 | TRBV6-5 | CASSSGSSPLHF
TRBJ1-3 | TRBV25-1 | CASSELRQISGNTIYF
TRBJ2-1 | TRBV2 | CASSAGANEQFF
TRBJ2-7 | TRBV6-5 | CASRPTGGGYEQYF
TRBJ2-7 | TRBV5-5 | CASNRGSGGYEQYF
TRBJ1-1 | TRBV30 | CAWSPQGNSEAFF
TRBJ1-6 | TRBV19 | CASSTGGDSPLHF
TRBJ1-5 | TRBV5-1 | CASRSGQEDQPQHF
TRBJ1-2 | TRBV7-2 | CASSLDAGGYGYTF
TRBJ2-3 | TRBV6-2/TRBV6-3 | CASSDGLAGGTQYF
TRBJ2-3 | TRBV9 | CASSEVSGGQVRQYF
TRBJ1-5 | TRBV4-1 | CASSQGSPYQPQHF
TRBJ1-2 | TRBV5-8 | CASSLAQVYGYTF
TRBJ1-1 | TRBV6-5 | CASSYDRGFSEAFF
TRBJ2-7 | TRBV5-8 | CASSPPGVSSYEQYF
TRBJ2-3 | TRBV5-1 | CASTPGGGTDTQYF
TRBJ2-4 | TRBV16 | CASSQYDRFPKNIQYF
TRBJ1-5 | TRBV9 | CASSATDSKNQPQHF
TRBJ2-7 | TRBV30 | CAWSRLPGDRGSLEQYF
TRBJ2-7 | TRBV5-5 | CASSLEGESEQYF
TRBJ2-3 | TRBV7-3 | CASSFTGLEADTQYF
TRBJ2-1 | TRBV5-1 | CASSRTSGSSYNEQFF
TRBJ1-2 | TRBV7-9 | CASSLVQGGYTF
TRBJ1-3 | TRBV5-6 | CASSLTGTAGNTIYF
TRBJ2-7 | TRBV5-1 | CASSLGAGFVEQYF